This TCR beta chain was sequenced in a study of human T cells and chemical hapten exposure. The study, taken as a whole, reports: There were significantly more large CDR3 similarity clusters among expanded TCRs than among controls.

Using its own MiXCR run on the RACE reads, TCRdb lists one record per CDR3 protein. Among about 98,000 distinct CDR3 sequences, roughly 10% were seen once, and the ten largest hold about 3%. The CDR3 consists of 16 residues. Germline V lookup: CDR1 MNHEY, CDR2 SMNVEV (reference sequence). V gave up 2 bases and J gave up 7 bases, with 20 bases separating them. There are many counts of this clonotype. What it binds is unknown. The time point denotes: pre-sensitization, week 0. Treatment meaning: therapeutic diphenylcyclopropenone sensitization with weekly scalp DPC. This receptor was taken from an older woman with alopecia areata. Some clones in this sample may be carry-over from other donors' samples. The V call is TRBV27, the J call TRBJ1-1; tentatively, D is TRBD1 (5 bases). The sample here was whole blood, taken in connection with sensitization to the hapten diphenylcyclopropenone (DPC). In DNA form, the CDR3 reads TGTGCCAGCAGTTTAAATGCCGTGGGGCCCCGCGTTGAAGCTTTCTTT. Translated, it gives CASSLNAVGPRVEAFF.